This entry describes one TCR beta chain. Its antigen remains unidentified. Generated by immunoSEQ multiplex PCR, the TCRdb table keeps only in-frame clones and is missing some. The sample contains roughly 1.4 million clones, approximately 98.5% of which appear only once. The data were obtained in a study of shared clonotypes between healthy human individuals. About the study: Each donor had three CD4 naive, three CD4 memory, two CD8 naive and one CD8 memory plate. Findings and caveats of the study: Clonotype sharing among donors likely depends on sequencing depth.

The germline V gene encodes CDR1 MGHRA and CDR2 YSYEKL. V shed 2 bases and J shed 7 bases, with 21 bases lying between them. This CDR3 is built from 16 residues. This chain connects TRBV4-1 to TRBJ2-7; either TRBD1 or TRBD2 may fit D (5 bases each). The source is a man aged 25 to 45 in good health. Sequenced sample: naive CD4+ T cells sorted from blood. Described subset: CD45RA+ positively selected. The CDR3 spells CASSQREFPQGEEQYF. The CDR3 DNA follows: TGCGCCAGCAGCCAAAGGGAATTCCCGCAGGGAGAAGAGCAGTACTTC.